The 14 T cell receptor beta chains below come from one sample, sequenced in a study of T cell responses to AZD1222 COVID-19 vaccine. Clones were sequenced by immunoSEQ multiplex PCR, and TCRdb holds only the in-frame ones, with some missing. The sample records around 150,000 clones, around 92% being singletons. Material: peripheral blood, obtained 28 days after the second AZD1222 dose. The source of these receptors is an adult who received the AZD1222 COVID-19 vaccine.

The chain combines TRBV5-1 with TRBJ1-2, with 9 bases fitting TRBD1. The CDR3 covers 17 residues. J lost 2 bases, V lost 4 bases, and 12 bases had no gene match. Germline CDR1 reads SGHRS; CDR2 reads YFSETQ. CDR3 DNA: TGCGCCAGCAGCCCCGGGACAGGGACTCAAAGCAACTATGGCTACACCTTC. The encoded protein is CASSPGTGTQSNYGYTF.

The chain recombines TRBV5-4 with TRBJ2-1, with D maybe TRBD1 (6 bases). Deletions cut 4 bases from V and 7 bases from J, with 18 bases between. The CDR3 runs 15 residues. The germline gives CDR1 SGHNT, CDR2 YYREEE (reference sequence). CDR3 region: CASSRTVQDENEQFF. The CDR3 DNA reads TGTGCCAGCAGCCGGACAGTCCAGGACGAGAATGAGCAGTTCTTC.

The chain is built from TRBV7-9 and TRBJ1-6; 9 bases match TRBD1. V was pared by 1 base and J by 7 bases, with 8 bases of the junction left unmatched. The germline V gene has CDR1 SEHNR and CDR2 FQNEAQ (reference sequence). CDR3 size: 17 residues. The CDR3 here is CASSLEAPGTGNSPLHF. The CDR3 coding sequence is TGTGCCAGCAGCTTAGAAGCCCCCGGGACAGGGAATTCACCCCTCCACTTT.

This sequence joins TRBV27 and TRBJ1-2, with 11 positions matching TRBD1. Trimming removed 3 bases from V and 4 bases from J; junction bases left unmatched: 7. This CDR3 is built from 16 residues. From germline, CDR1 is MNHEY and CDR2 SMNVEV (reference sequence). The CDR3 DNA reads as TGTGCCAGCAGTTTCTCCGGGACAGGGGGACTCTATGGCTACACCTTC. The encoded protein is CASSFSGTGGLYGYTF.

CDR3 loop: CASSPTGNQPQHF. The CDR3 DNA follows: TGTGCCAGCTCACCCACAGGGAATCAGCCCCAGCATTTT. This chain connects TRBV18 to TRBJ1-5; a possible D gene is TRBD1 (6 bases). Germline CDR1 KGHSH, CDR2 LQKENI. The length of the CDR3 is 13 residues. V was pared by 3 bases and J by 4 bases, with 7 bases between.

As DNA, the CDR3 is TGTGCCAGCAGCCAAGCTGGGACAGCAATGAACACTGAAGCTTTCTTT. Encoded protein: CASSQAGTAMNTEAFF. This chain joins TRBV4-2 and TRBJ1-1; 7 bases align to TRBD1. The CDR3 is made up of 16 amino acids. Germline values: CDR1 LGHNA, CDR2 YNFKEQ. With 1 base clipped from V and 0 bases from J, the junction kept 5 bases outside the gene matches.

The rearrangement links TRBV7-9 to TRBJ1-1; D ambiguous. V was cut by 5 bases and J by 1 base, with 11 bases left in between. Germline V CDR1 and CDR2: SEHNR, FQNEAQ (reference sequence). This CDR3 has 14 amino acids. The CDR3 spells CASSPDKRNTEAFF. The CDR3, as DNA: TGTGCCAGCAGCCCCGACAAACGGAACACTGAAGCTTTCTTT.

The chain links TRBV11-2 to TRBJ2-5; D remains unclear. The CDR3 has 14 amino acids. Germline CDR1 SGHAT, CDR2 FQNNGV. V was pared by 1 base and J by 5 bases, with 11 bases between. The DNA for the CDR3 is TGTGCCAGCAGCTTAGCGGGCAGCAAGGAGACCCAGTACTTC. It is translated as CASSLAGSKETQYF.

The rearrangement uses TRBV7-8 and TRBJ2-2; 9 bases fit TRBD1. Germline V gene lookup returns CDR1 SGHVS and CDR2 FQNEAQ. The J segment lost 7 bases and the V segment lost 1 base, leaving 4 bases of the junction unmatched. The CDR3 loop spans 15 amino acids. In DNA, the CDR3 is TGTGCCAGCAGCTTAGGGGGACAGGGTCTCGGGGAGCTGTTTTTT. As protein: CASSLGGQGLGELFF.

The rearrangement joins TRBV2 to TRBJ1-2; 7 bases are a match to TRBD1. This CDR3 spans 12 amino acids. V was clipped by 10 bases and J by 2 bases; unmatched bases: 4. The germline V gene has CDR1 SNHLY and CDR2 FYNNEI. DNA for the CDR3: TGTGCCAACTCGACAGGGAACTATGGCTACACCTTC. Protein product: CANSTGNYGYTF.

This chain connects TRBV19 to TRBJ1-2; D is uncertain. V was clipped by 3 bases and J by 2 bases, with 13 bases between them. There are 15 residues in the CDR3. Germline lookup yields CDR1 LNHDA and CDR2 SQIVND (reference sequence). CDR3 residues: CASSMGPGSNYGYTF. Here the CDR3 DNA reads TGTGCCAGTAGTATGGGTCCGGGGAGCAACTATGGCTACACCTTC.

This clone was counted a few times. CDR3 DNA sequence: TGTGCCAGCTCACCGATCGCGGGACAGGGAACGGGGAACACTGAAGCTTTCTTT. This sequence encodes CASSPIAGQGTGNTEAFF. The V gene is TRBV18, the J gene TRBJ1-1, with TRBD1 matching over 9 bases. Germline V gene data show CDR1 as KGHSH and CDR2 as LQKENI. Trimming at V came to 3 bases and at J to 1 base, leaving 12 bases not matched to a gene. The CDR3 has 18 residues.

This clone appeared once. The chain recombines TRBV30 with TRBJ2-3; maybe TRBD1 (5 bases). V dropped 3 bases and J dropped 0 bases, with 10 bases sitting between them. CDR3 length equals 14 residues. Germline V gene data show CDR1 as GTSNPN and CDR2 as SVGIG (reference sequence). The CDR3 nucleotides read TGTGCCTGGAGCTTGGGGCCTAGCACAGATACGCAGTATTTT. Encoded protein: CAWSLGPSTDTQYF.

The chain employs TRBV5-1 and TRBJ1-1; 7 nucleotides agree with TRBD1. V lost 4 bases, J lost 3 bases, and 6 bases stayed unmatched. CDR1 is SGHRS and CDR2 is YFSETQ in the germline V gene. This CDR3 is built from 14 residues. The CDR3: CASSATQGDTEAFF. The CDR3 DNA follows: TGCGCCAGCAGCGCGACTCAGGGGGACACTGAAGCTTTCTTT.